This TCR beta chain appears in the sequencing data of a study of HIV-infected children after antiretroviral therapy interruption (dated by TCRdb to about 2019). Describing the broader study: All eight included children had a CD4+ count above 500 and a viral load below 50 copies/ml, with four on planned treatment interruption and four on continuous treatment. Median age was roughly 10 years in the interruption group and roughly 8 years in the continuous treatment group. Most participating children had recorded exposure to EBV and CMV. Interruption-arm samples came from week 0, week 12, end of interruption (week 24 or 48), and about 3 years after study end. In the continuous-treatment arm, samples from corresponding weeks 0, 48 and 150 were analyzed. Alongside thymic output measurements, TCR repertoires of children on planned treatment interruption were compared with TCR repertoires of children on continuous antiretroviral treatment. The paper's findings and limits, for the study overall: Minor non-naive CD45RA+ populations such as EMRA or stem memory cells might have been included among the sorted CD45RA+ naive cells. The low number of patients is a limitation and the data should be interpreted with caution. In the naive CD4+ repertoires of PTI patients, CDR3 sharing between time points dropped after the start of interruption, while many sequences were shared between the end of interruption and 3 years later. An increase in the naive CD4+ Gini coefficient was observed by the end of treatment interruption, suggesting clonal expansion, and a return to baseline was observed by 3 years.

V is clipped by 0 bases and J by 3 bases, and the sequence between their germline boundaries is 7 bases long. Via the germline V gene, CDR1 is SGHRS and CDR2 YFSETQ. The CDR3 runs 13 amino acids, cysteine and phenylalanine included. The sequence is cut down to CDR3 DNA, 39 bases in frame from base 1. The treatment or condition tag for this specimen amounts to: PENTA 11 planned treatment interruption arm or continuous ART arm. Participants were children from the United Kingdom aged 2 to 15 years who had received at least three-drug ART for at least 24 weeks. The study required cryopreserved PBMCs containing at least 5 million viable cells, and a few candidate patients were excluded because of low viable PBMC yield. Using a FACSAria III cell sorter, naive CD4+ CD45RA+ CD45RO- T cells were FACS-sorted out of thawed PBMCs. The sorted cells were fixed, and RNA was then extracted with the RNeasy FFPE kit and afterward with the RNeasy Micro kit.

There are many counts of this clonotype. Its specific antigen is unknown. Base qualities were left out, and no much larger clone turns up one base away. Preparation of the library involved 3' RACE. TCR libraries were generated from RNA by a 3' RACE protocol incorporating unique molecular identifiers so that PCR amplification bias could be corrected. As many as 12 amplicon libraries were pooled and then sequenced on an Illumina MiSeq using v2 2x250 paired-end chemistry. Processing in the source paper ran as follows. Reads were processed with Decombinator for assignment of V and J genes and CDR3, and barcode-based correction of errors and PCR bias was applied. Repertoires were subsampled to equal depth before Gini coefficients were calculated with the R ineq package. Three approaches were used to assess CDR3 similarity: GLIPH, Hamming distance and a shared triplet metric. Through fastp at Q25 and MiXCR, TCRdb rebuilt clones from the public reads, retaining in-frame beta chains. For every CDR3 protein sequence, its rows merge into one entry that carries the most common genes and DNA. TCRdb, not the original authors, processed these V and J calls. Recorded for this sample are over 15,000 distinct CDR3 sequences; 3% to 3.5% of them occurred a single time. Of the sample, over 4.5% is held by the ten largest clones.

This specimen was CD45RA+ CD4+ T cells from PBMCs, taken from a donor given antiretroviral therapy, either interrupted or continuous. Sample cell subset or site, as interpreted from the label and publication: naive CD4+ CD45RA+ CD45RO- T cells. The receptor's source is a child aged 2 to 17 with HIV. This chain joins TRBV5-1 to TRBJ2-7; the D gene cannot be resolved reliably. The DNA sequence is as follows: TGCGCCAGCAGCTTGGAGGGCAGCTACGAGCAGTACTTC. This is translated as CASSLEGSYEQYF.